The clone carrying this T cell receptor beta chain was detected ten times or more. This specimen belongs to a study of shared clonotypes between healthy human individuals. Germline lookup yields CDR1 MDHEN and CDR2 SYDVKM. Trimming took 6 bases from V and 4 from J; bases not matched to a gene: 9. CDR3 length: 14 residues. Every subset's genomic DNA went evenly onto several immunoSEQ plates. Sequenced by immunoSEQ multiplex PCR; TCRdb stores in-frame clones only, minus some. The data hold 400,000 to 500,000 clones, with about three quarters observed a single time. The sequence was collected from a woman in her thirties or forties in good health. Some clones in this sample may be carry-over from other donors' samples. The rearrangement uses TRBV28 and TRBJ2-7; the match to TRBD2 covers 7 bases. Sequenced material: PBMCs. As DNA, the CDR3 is TGTGCCAGCAGCCCCGGGTGGGAGGGATACGAGCAGTACTTC. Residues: CASSPGWEGYEQYF.